This TCR beta chain was documented in a study of blood T cell repertoires in COVID-19. Study overall: Sources were T cells, B-cell-depleted T cells, or PBMCs; the material itself was cDNA or gDNA.

Germline-derived CDR1 and CDR2 are SNHLY and FYNNEI. This CDR3 spans 16 amino acids. Between the trimmed V and J ends, which lost 7 bases and 1 base, there was a span of 20 bases. How the authors handled the data: Scientists estimated how many nucleated cells there were by amplifying reference gene primers. This table comes from immunoSEQ multiplex PCR, and its TCRdb copy is limited to in-frame clones, with some not included. The DNA was the basis for D and trimming; V, J and clone size are from that table. Among some 300,000 clones listed, around 90% were seen once. Grouping used clinical history reported by participants in a survey and questionnaire. Among Cohort 3 donors, those recovered had two negative PCRs, clearance, or symptom resolution. A few counts support this clone.

The chain uses TRBV2 and TRBJ2-7; D may be TRBD2 (6 bases). Sample: PBMCs or T cells enriched from blood (not recorded which). The receptor's source is a woman aged 25 to 45 who had recovered from COVID-19. CDR3 sequence reads: CASTKGLYPVSYEQYF. As DNA, the CDR3 is TGTGCCAGCACCAAAGGACTATACCCGGTATCCTACGAGCAGTACTTC. Variable domain in full (rest from reference TRBV2 and TRBJ2-7): EPEVTQTPSHQVTQMGQEVILRCVPISNHLYFYWYRQILGQKVEFLVSFYNNEISEKSEIFDDQFSVERPDGSNFTLKIRSTKLEDSAMYFCASTKGLYPVSYEQYFGPGTRLTVT.